What follows are 18 T cell receptor beta chains derived from one specimen sequenced in a study of CD8+ T cells in alopecia areata. Sequencing templates came from extracted RNA that was reverse transcribed into cDNA. Repertoires were generated with immunoSEQ multiplex PCR, while TCRdb's copy carries only in-frame clones and drops some. The sample contains 100,000 to 150,000 clones, around 60% of which appear only once. Sequencing was performed on CD4+ T cells sorted from blood, taken at week 0. These receptors were collected from a human donor with alopecia areata.

There are a few counts of this clone. The chain has TRBV4-1 and TRBJ2-6, with 10 bases matching TRBD1. The CDR3 length is 17 residues. With V trimmed by 2 bases and J by 2 bases, 3 bases remained unmatched. The germline V gene has CDR1 MGHRA and CDR2 YSYEKL. CDR3: CASSQRQGAPGANVLTF. CDR3 nucleotides: TGCGCCAGCAGCCAAAGACAGGGGGCGCCTGGGGCCAACGTCCTGACTTTC.

The V and J genes are TRBV2 and TRBJ2-3; the D gene is possibly TRBD2 (6 bases). Per the germline V gene, CDR1 is SNHLY and CDR2 is FYNNEI. This CDR3 region has 15 residues. V gave up 2 bases and J gave up 2 bases, with 11 bases separating them. Here the CDR3 DNA reads TGTGCCAGCAGTGAAACTAGCCCGTACACAGATACGCAGTATTTT. Translation gives CASSETSPYTDTQYF.

The V and J genes are TRBV7-2 and TRBJ2-5, with D perhaps matching TRBD2 (6 bases). From germline, CDR1 is SGHTA and CDR2 FQGNSA. The CDR3 sequence is 15 residues long. Trimming removed 1 base from V and 5 bases from J, with 14 bases in between. CDR3 bases: TGTGCCAGCAGCTTAGGAGCGGCACGGGGGGAGACCCAGTACTTC. Residues: CASSLGAARGETQYF.

This clone is labeled as medium-sized. The chain links TRBV7-2 to TRBJ2-1; D call uncertain. The CDR3 is 15 residues long. Germline CDR1 SGHTA, CDR2 FQGNSA. Trimming took 0 bases from V and 0 from J, leaving 6 bases between them. The CDR3 DNA reads TGTGCCAGCAGCTTAGCAGCTAGCTCCTACAATGAGCAGTTCTTC. Translated, it gives CASSLAASSYNEQFF. The full variable domain, in which reference TRBV7-2 and TRBJ2-1 provide the parts outside the CDR3, is GAGVSQSPSNKVTEKGKDVELRCDPISGHTALYWYRQSLGQGLEFLIYFQGNSAPDKSGLPSDRFSAERTGGSVSTLTIQRTQQEDSAVYLCASSLAASSYNEQFFGPGTRLTVL.

The sample holds a few counts of this clone. This chain uses TRBV7-2 with TRBJ1-6, with D perhaps matching TRBD1 (5 bases). This CDR3 region has 15 residues. Trimming pared 1 base from V and 5 bases from J, leaving 9 bases between. Germline CDR1 is SGHTA and CDR2 is FQGNSA. CDR3 amino acids: CASSLERGDNSPLHF. As DNA, the CDR3 is TGTGCCAGCAGCTTAGAGAGGGGAGATAATTCACCCCTCCACTTT.

Worth noting for this clone: In the same sample, other DNA sequences code for this CDR3. V and J are TRBV5-6 and TRBJ2-7; D call uncertain. The V gene lost 1 base and the J gene lost 4 bases, with 3 bases spanning the gap. The germline V gene has CDR1 SGHDT and CDR2 YYEEEE. This CDR3 contains 11 residues. CDR3 region: CASSLRYEQYF. The CDR3 nucleotides read TGTGCCAGCAGCTTGCGGTACGAGCAGTACTTC.

The chain has TRBV5-6 and TRBJ2-5; unclear D gene. The CDR3 covers 13 residues. Germline V gene data show CDR1 as SGHDT and CDR2 as YYEEEE. Trimming stripped 0 bases from V and 5 bases from J, with 8 bases between. CDR3 bases: TGTGCCAGCAGCTTGGCGGGCACGGAGACCCAGTACTTC. Translating gives CASSLAGTETQYF.

The rearrangement joins TRBV11-1 to TRBJ2-2; the D is unclear. Germline loops: CDR1 SGHAT, CDR2 FQDESV (reference sequence). This CDR3 comprises 16 residues. Trimming stripped 7 bases from V and 1 base from J, with 16 bases between. CDR3 in amino acids: CASTFSPDLNTGELFF. In DNA form, the CDR3 reads TGTGCCAGCACCTTTTCTCCCGACTTGAACACCGGGGAGCTGTTTTTT.

The CDR3 DNA sequence: TGTGCCAGTAAGGGACAGACTAATTCACCCCTCCACTTT. Translated, it gives CASKGQTNSPLHF. This rearrangement joins TRBV2 to TRBJ1-6; TRBD1 agrees at 7 bases. V was clipped by 9 bases and J by 6 bases; unmatched bases: 5. The CDR3 contains 13 residues. CDR1 SNHLY and CDR2 FYNNEI come from the germline V gene.

J is TRBJ2-3 and V is TRBV7-2, with a weak D call TRBD2 (5 bases). Germline values: CDR1 SGHTA, CDR2 FQGNSA. Trimming pared 3 bases from V and 2 bases from J, leaving 9 bases between. The length of the CDR3 is 14 residues. DNA of the CDR3: TGTGCCAGCAGCTTTGGACGGGACACAGATACGCAGTATTTT. This translates into CASSFGRDTDTQYF.

This clone was seen a single time. V is TRBV7-2 and J is TRBJ2-5; maybe TRBD2 (5 bases). The CDR3 loop spans 15 amino acids. CDR1 and CDR2 from the germline V gene are SGHTA and FQGNSA. V lost 5 bases and J 1 base, leaving 14 bases between the germline ends. The CDR3 DNA follows: TGTGCCAGCAGCCCATTGGGCGGGCCCCAAGAGACCCAGTACTTC. Translating it yields CASSPLGGPQETQYF.

The chain links TRBV29-1 to TRBJ1-4; possible D gene TRBD1, 6 bases. V lost 1 base, J lost 8 bases, and 14 bases lay in between. This CDR3 region has 14 residues. Germline V gives CDR1 SQVTM, CDR2 ANQGSEA. In nucleotides, the CDR3 is TGCAGCGTTGAAGTTTCGGGGGGCAGGGAAAAACTGTTTTTT. It encodes CSVEVSGGREKLFF.

This clone was found a few times. In DNA, the CDR3 is TGTGCCAGTAGTGAGGACACAACGCAGTATTTT. It translates to CASSEDTTQYF. The chain is built from TRBV19 and TRBJ2-3, with a possible D match to TRBD1 (5 bases). Germline CDR1 and CDR2: LNHDA and SQIVND (reference sequence). The CDR3 is 11 residues long. Trimming took off 5 bases at V and 9 bases at J, with 9 bases between the two ends.

The J gene is TRBJ1-2, the V gene TRBV29-1; weak D call: TRBD1 (5 bases). V was cut by 4 bases and J by 8 bases, with 11 bases left in between. The CDR3 contains 11 residues. Germline CDR1 is SQVTM and CDR2 is ANQGSEA. The CDR3 nucleotides are TGCAGCGTTGTGCGGGGGGAGGGCTACACCTTC. Protein: CSVVRGEGYTF.

This clone turned up a few times. V gene TRBV4-2 combines with J gene TRBJ2-5; 11 positions match TRBD1. Germline loops: CDR1 LGHNA, CDR2 YNFKEQ. After removal of 5 bases from V and 5 bases from J, the junction contained 7 bases not matched to a gene. This CDR3 spans 15 amino acids. The DNA for the CDR3 is TGTGCCAGCAGCGAAGGGGACAGGGGGATTGAGACCCAGTACTTC. This sequence encodes CASSEGDRGIETQYF.

The rearrangement uses TRBV9 and TRBJ2-7, with 9 positions matching TRBD2. The germline V gene has CDR1 SGDLS and CDR2 YYNGEE. The CDR3 runs 16 residues. The junction had 9 bases not matched to a gene; V was cut back by 0 bases and J by 5 bases. This chain's CDR3 is CASSVAVREGLNEQYF. In DNA, the CDR3 is TGTGCCAGCAGCGTAGCTGTGCGGGAGGGCCTTAACGAGCAGTACTTC.

The V and J genes are TRBV11-1 and TRBJ2-5; TRBD1 aligns across 9 bases. CDR3 length: 14 residues. Germline CDR1 and CDR2: SGHAT and FQDESV (reference sequence). J lost 1 base, V lost 5 bases, and 2 bases had no gene match. The CDR3 loop is CASSTTGGQETQYF. DNA for the CDR3: TGTGCCAGCAGCACGACAGGGGGCCAAGAGACCCAGTACTTC.

This chain links TRBV11-1 with TRBJ2-5; 8 nucleotides agree with TRBD1. The DNA end favors TRBJ2-7, so the J call may be wrong. There are 14 residues in the CDR3. Germline V CDR1 and CDR2: SGHAT, FQDESV (reference sequence). This CDR3 is CASSLDRATYEQYF. For the CDR3, the DNA is TGTGCCAGCAGCCTGGACAGGGCGACGTACGAGCAGTACTTC.